Below, 22 T cell receptor beta chains from the same sample are listed, as sequenced in a study of blood T cells in healthy people across ages. The use of a sample-barcoded 5' primer and a J-beta primer mix characterized a second PCR of roughly 7 to 11 cycles. TCRdb ran MiXCR on the 5' RACE reads and lists one entry per CDR3 protein. The top ten clones hold about 3.8% of a sample with about 1.5 million distinct CDR3 sequences, 35% to 45% of them seen once. Specimen: blood. These receptors all stem from a woman aged 18 to 35 in good health.

The CDR3 sequence: CATSSGGRFYNEQFF. DNA of the CDR3: TGTGCCACCAGTTCCGGGGGCCGCTTCTACAATGAGCAGTTCTTC. The chain links TRBV24-1 to TRBJ2-1, with D possibly called TRBD1 or TRBD2 (6 bases each). The CDR3 runs to 15 residues. With 6 bases removed from V and 3 bases from J, the gap between germline ends came to 14 bases. Germline CDR1 and CDR2: KGHDR and SFDVKD.

This clonotype was recorded a few times. This chain connects TRBV20-1 to TRBJ2-3; D possibly corresponds to TRBD1 (6 bases). The CDR3 is 13 residues long. Germline V lookup: CDR1 DFQATT, CDR2 SNEGSKA (reference sequence). Between the trimmed V and J ends, which lost 7 bases and 2 bases, there was a span of 13 bases. The CDR3 coding sequence is TGCAGTGTCTCGACAGGTTACACAGATACGCAGTATTTT. Its protein product is CSVSTGYTDTQYF.

This clonotype came up a few times. V and J are TRBV7-2 and TRBJ1-2, with D possibly TRBD1 on 5 matching bases. CDR1 and CDR2 (germline): SGHTA, FQGNSA. V gave up 5 bases and J gave up 5 bases, with 15 bases separating them. This CDR3 comprises 14 residues. In DNA, the CDR3 is TGTGCCAGCAGCCCTGTGGGGCTTGGGTATGGCTACACCTTC. It translates to CASSPVGLGYGYTF.

This clonotype was seen only once. This chain joins TRBV7-2 and TRBJ2-2; tentative D call: TRBD1 (5 bases). V was cut by 4 bases and J by 4 bases, with 7 bases left in between. The CDR3 extends over 13 amino acids. Germline lookup yields CDR1 SGHTA and CDR2 FQGNSA. The CDR3 nucleotides are TGTGCCAGCAGCTCGGACACCACCGGGGAGCTGTTTTTT. This gives the protein CASSSDTTGELFF.

The CDR3 protein is CASSSRTGSSYGYTF. CDR3 nucleotides: TGCGCCAGCAGCTCGAGGACGGGGAGCAGCTATGGCTACACCTTC. The V call is TRBV5-1, the J call TRBJ1-2; D uncertain. This CDR3 is built from 15 residues. Trimming left V 3 bases short and J 4 bases short, with 16 bases between. Germline CDR1 is SGHRS and CDR2 is YFSETQ.

The chain uses TRBV29-1 and TRBJ1-1; the D gene is possibly TRBD1 (5 bases). Germline assignment: CDR1 SQVTM and CDR2 ANQGSEA. The CDR3 runs 13 residues. V was clipped by 6 bases and J by 3 bases, with 14 bases between them. The CDR3 DNA follows: TGCAGCGTCTCGGACACGTCGTACACTGAAGCTTTCTTT. Translated, it gives CSVSDTSYTEAFF. The variable domain in full, with the rest retrieved from reference TRBV29-1 and TRBJ1-1, is SAVISQKPSRDICQRGTSLTIQCQVDSQVTMMFWYRQQPGQSLTLIATANQGSEATYESGFVIDKFPISRPNLTFSTLTVSNMSPEDSSIYLCSVSDTSYTEAFFGQGTRLTVV.

The CDR3 sequence: CASSSDLWGNYGYTF. The DNA of the CDR3 is TGTGCCAGCAGTTCGGACCTGTGGGGCAACTATGGCTACACCTTC. The V and J genes are TRBV6-5 and TRBJ1-2, with TRBD1 as a possible D gene (5 bases). The CDR3 runs to 15 residues. V lost 4 bases and J 2 bases, leaving 14 bases between the germline ends. Germline V lookup: CDR1 MNHEY, CDR2 SVGAGI.

This clonotype was counted a few times. The V call is TRBV29-1, the J call TRBJ1-1; TRBD1 is a possible D gene (6 bases). From germline, CDR1 is SQVTM and CDR2 ANQGSEA. CDR3 length: 14 amino acids. V shed 7 bases and J shed 5 bases, with 20 bases lying between them. The CDR3 coding sequence is TGCAGCGGAGGACTCGGACAGACGTGGACTGAAGCTTTCTTT. Its translation is CSGGLGQTWTEAFF.

The gene calls are TRBV24-1 and TRBJ2-3; D remains unclear. CDR1 is KGHDR and CDR2 is SFDVKD in the germline V gene. The CDR3 consists of 14 residues. Trimming stripped 3 bases from V and 2 bases from J, with 8 bases between. DNA of the CDR3: TGTGCCACCAGTGATAGATACGCCACAGATACGCAGTATTTT. It encodes CATSDRYATDTQYF.

The chain links TRBV6-6 to TRBJ2-1; 9 bases are a match to TRBD2. The V segment lost 5 bases and the J segment 0 bases; nucleotides outside the gene matches: 5. Germline-derived CDR1 and CDR2 are MNHNY and SVGAGI (reference sequence). This CDR3 has 16 residues. For the CDR3, the DNA is TGTGCCAGCAGTCCATATAGCGGGGGCTCCTACAATGAGCAGTTCTTC. This translates into CASSPYSGGSYNEQFF.

This clonotype came up a few times. The V and J genes are TRBV5-1 and TRBJ2-1, with D unresolved. The CDR3 is made up of 12 amino acids. Trimming shortened V by 4 bases and J by 5 bases, and 7 bases separated the two germline ends. CDR1 is SGHRS and CDR2 is YFSETQ in the germline V gene. CDR3 DNA: TGCGCCAGCAGCGTAGATAACAATGAGCAGTTCTTC. It encodes CASSVDNNEQFF.

The chain uses TRBV11-2 and TRBJ1-2; D possibly corresponds to TRBD1 (6 bases). This CDR3 comprises 13 residues. Germline loops: CDR1 SGHAT, CDR2 FQNNGV. Trimming removed 1 base from V and 10 bases from J, with 13 bases in between. CDR3 coding DNA: TGTGCCAGCAGCTTAGGTGAAGCGGGGGCCTACACCTTC. Translated: CASSLGEAGAYTF.

This clonotype came up a few times. V usage is TRBV20-1 and J usage is TRBJ2-3; 9 nucleotides match TRBD1. The J segment lost 4 bases and the V segment lost 6 bases, leaving 8 bases of the junction unmatched. Germline CDR1 DFQATT, CDR2 SNEGSKA (reference sequence). The CDR3 is 14 amino acids. The CDR3 coding sequence is TGCAGTGCCCCGCCCCGGACAGGGGCAGATACGCAGTATTTT. This gives the protein CSAPPRTGADTQYF.

The sample holds a few counts of this clonotype. The chain recombines TRBV20-1 with TRBJ1-5; D is possibly TRBD1 (5 bases). Trimming left V 1 base short and J 3 bases short, with 7 bases between. The CDR3 runs to 13 residues. Germline V gene sequence: CDR1 DFQATT, CDR2 SNEGSKA (reference sequence). In nucleotides, the CDR3 is TGCAGTGCTAGAGGTGGGGCCAATCAGCCCCAGCATTTT. The encoded protein is CSARGGANQPQHF.

This clonotype showed up just a few times. The J gene is TRBJ1-1, the V gene TRBV25-1; no clear D gene. Germline CDR1 is MGHDK and CDR2 is SYGVNS. The CDR3 has 13 residues. V was pared by 0 bases and J by 6 bases, with 8 bases between. The CDR3 nucleotides read TGTGCCAGCAGTGAATATTCAACAGCTGAAGCTTTCTTT. It encodes CASSEYSTAEAFF.

The CDR3 DNA reads TGCAGTGCTAGAGATCTGGGACTAGCAGCCTACAATGAGCAGTTCTTC. Translation gives CSARDLGLAAYNEQFF. The chain carries TRBV20-1 and TRBJ2-1; 9 nucleotides align to TRBD2. CDR3 length: 16 amino acids. Trimming at V came to 0 bases and at J to 2 bases, leaving 5 bases not matched to a gene. Germline V gene lookup returns CDR1 DFQATT and CDR2 SNEGSKA (reference sequence).

This clonotype was detected a few times. This chain joins TRBV4-1 and TRBJ2-7; D gene ambiguous. In germline, CDR1 is MGHRA, CDR2 YSYEKL. With 1 base removed from V and 2 bases from J, the gap between germline ends came to 18 bases. The CDR3 is 17 residues long. CDR3 DNA sequence: TGCGCCAGCAGCCAAGTCGCGATCATAACAGCTACCTACGAGCAGTACTTC. Translation gives CASSQVAIITATYEQYF.

The chain has TRBV11-2 and TRBJ1-2; D unclear. Germline CDR1 SGHAT, CDR2 FQNNGV. This CDR3 has 18 residues. Trimming pared 0 bases from V and 2 bases from J, leaving 19 bases between. The CDR3 nucleotides are TGTGCCAGCAGCTTAGATCTTGGCAGGAGAATGATCAACTATGGCTACACCTTC. Translated: CASSLDLGRRMINYGYTF.

In its sample, this clonotype was seen a few times. The chain uses TRBV6-5 and TRBJ2-5, with a weak D call TRBD1 (5 bases). This CDR3 comprises 14 residues. Trimming removed 2 bases at V and 5 bases at J, with 12 bases between. The germline gives CDR1 MNHEY, CDR2 SVGAGI. CDR3 sequence reads: CASSYTGLWETQYF. The CDR3 DNA reads TGTGCCAGCAGTTACACAGGTTTATGGGAGACCCAGTACTTC.

CDR3 DNA sequence: TGCAGCGTGAAACAGGGGCAAGATACGCAGTATTTT. Translation: CSVKQGQDTQYF. V is TRBV29-1 and J is TRBJ2-3; 7 bases align to TRBD1. This CDR3 region has 12 residues. The junction had 5 bases not matched to a gene; V was cut back by 6 bases and J by 5 bases. Germline-derived CDR1 and CDR2 are SQVTM and ANQGSEA.

V usage is TRBV7-9 and J usage is TRBJ1-1, with a weak D call TRBD1 (6 bases). Germline V CDR1 and CDR2: SEHNR, FQNEAQ (reference sequence). Trimming removed 4 bases at V and 3 bases at J, with 12 bases between. The CDR3 contains 14 residues. As DNA, the CDR3 is TGTGCCAGCAGCTACTCGGGACAAGACACTGAAGCTTTCTTT. Amino acids: CASSYSGQDTEAFF.

As regards this clonotype: One end of the junction does not line up with germline, which may come from a read error. The CDR3 nucleotides read TGTGCCAGCAGCTTAGGGCCAGGGGAAGAGACCCAGAACTTC. Its protein is CASSLGPGEETQNF. The chain employs TRBV7-2 and TRBJ2-5, with D perhaps TRBD1 (6 bases). The CDR3 contains 14 residues. Germline CDR1 and CDR2: SGHTA and FQGNSA.